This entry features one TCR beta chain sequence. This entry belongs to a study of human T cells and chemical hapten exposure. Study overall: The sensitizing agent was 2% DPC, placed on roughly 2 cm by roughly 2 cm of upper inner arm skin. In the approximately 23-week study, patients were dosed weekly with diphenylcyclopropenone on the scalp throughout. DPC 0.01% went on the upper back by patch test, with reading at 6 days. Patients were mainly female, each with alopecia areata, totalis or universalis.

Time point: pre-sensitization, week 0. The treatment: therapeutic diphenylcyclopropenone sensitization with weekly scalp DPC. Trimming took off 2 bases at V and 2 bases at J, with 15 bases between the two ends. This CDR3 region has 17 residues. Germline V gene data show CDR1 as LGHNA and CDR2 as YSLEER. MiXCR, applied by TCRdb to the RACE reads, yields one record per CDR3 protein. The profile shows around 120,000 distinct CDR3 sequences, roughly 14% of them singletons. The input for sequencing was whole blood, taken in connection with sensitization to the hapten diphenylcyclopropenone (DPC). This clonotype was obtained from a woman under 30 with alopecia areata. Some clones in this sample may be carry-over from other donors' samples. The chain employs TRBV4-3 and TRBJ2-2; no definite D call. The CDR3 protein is CASSQSARPQNTGELFF. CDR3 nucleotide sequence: TGCGCCAGCAGCCAATCGGCTAGGCCTCAAAACACCGGGGAGCTGTTTTTT.